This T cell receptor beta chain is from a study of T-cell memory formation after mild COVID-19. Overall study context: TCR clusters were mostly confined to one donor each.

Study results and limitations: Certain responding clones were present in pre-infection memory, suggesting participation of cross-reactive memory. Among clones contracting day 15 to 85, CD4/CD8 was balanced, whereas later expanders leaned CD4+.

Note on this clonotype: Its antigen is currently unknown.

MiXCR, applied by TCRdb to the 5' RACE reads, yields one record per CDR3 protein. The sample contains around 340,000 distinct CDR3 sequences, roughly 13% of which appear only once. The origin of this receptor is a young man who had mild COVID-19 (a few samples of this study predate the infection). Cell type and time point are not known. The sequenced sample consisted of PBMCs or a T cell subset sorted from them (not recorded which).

In nucleotides, the CDR3 is TGTGCCAGCAGCCAGACTAGCGGGGAGAATACGCAGTATTTT. Encoded protein: CASSQTSGENTQYF. V gene TRBV7-2 combines with J gene TRBJ2-3; 11 bases align to TRBD2. This CDR3 is 14 amino acids long. CDR1 is SGHTA and CDR2 is FQGNSA in the germline V gene. V dropped 5 bases and J dropped 7; count of bases not matched to a gene: 5.